The following is a TCR beta chain sequence with its context. Antigen unknown. The data were taken from a study of T cell responses to AZD1222 COVID-19 vaccine. Study at large: Pooled together were second doses at about 4 or about 12 weeks. Study results and caveats: Two AZD1222 administrations were followed by greater Spike-specific TCR breadth and depth.

Clones were read by immunoSEQ multiplex PCR, and TCRdb kept only the in-frame ones, dropping some. The repertoire holds roughly 120,000 clones, around 88% seen once, with over 8.5% in the top ten. With 6 bases removed from V and 5 bases from J, the gap between germline ends came to 17 bases. This CDR3 has 14 amino acids. CDR1 and CDR2 (germline): SGHTA, FQGNSA. The chain recombines TRBV7-2 with TRBJ2-7, with D perhaps TRBD2 (6 bases). This TCR derives from an adult in good health. The sample in question was peripheral blood, obtained on day 0 of AZD1222 vaccination. CDR3 nucleotide sequence: TGTGCCAGCAGACCCAGCAGCGGGTACCACGAGCAGTACTTC. It translates to CASRPSSGYHEQYF.